This TCR beta chain was sequenced during a study of shared clonotypes between healthy human individuals. Sequenced by immunoSEQ multiplex PCR; TCRdb stores in-frame clones only, minus some. The data show some 600,000 clones, with about 96% seen just once and about 0.12% held by the top ten. This CDR3 is 16 amino acids long. Naivety among CD8 cells was defined by CD45RO negativity and positive CCR7 selection, thereby excluding terminally differentiated effector memory CD45RA+ cells. The V and J genes are TRBV21-1 and TRBJ2-7; the table assigns TRBD2, which was not confirmed against the DNA. TRBV21-1 is flagged as a pseudogene. This receptor was taken from a woman in her twenties or thirties in good health. The sequenced material came from naive CD8+ T cells sorted from blood. The CDR3 DNA is TGTGCCAGCAGCAAGAGGGGGACTAGCGGGAGGTATGAGCAGTACTTC. Translation: CASSKRGTSGRYEQYF.